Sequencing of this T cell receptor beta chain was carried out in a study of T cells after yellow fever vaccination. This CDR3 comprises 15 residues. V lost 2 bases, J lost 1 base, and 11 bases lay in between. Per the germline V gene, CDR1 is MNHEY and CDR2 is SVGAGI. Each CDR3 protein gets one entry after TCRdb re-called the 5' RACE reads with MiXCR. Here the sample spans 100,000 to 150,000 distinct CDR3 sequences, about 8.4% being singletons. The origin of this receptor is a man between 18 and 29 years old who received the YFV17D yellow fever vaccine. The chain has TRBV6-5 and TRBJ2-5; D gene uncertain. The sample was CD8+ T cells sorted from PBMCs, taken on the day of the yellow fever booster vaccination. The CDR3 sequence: CASSYVAAPQETQYF. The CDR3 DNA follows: TGTGCCAGCAGTTACGTGGCAGCGCCCCAAGAGACCCAGTACTTC.